The clone carrying this T cell receptor beta chain has just one count. The data stem from a study of blood T cell repertoires in COVID-19. Study overall: Acute and convalescent COVID-19 specimens originated in the United States, Italy and Spain. The analysed material was cDNA or gDNA that came from T cells, B-cell-depleted T cells, or PBMCs.

The CDR3 consists of 12 residues. Deletions cut 6 bases from V and 5 bases from J, with 10 bases between. Germline V CDR1 and CDR2: LGHDT, YNNKEL (reference sequence). Authors' data handling: Using reference gene primer amplification, nucleated cell counts were estimated. The data were produced by immunoSEQ multiplex PCR, yet TCRdb's version contains in-frame clones alone and is incomplete. V and J calls and clone size are those listed in that table; D and trimming were worked out from the DNA. The sample has over 200,000 clones, 81% seen once. The chain uses TRBV3-1 (or the pseudogene TRBV3-2) and TRBJ2-5; no firm D call. The origin of this receptor is an elderly woman with acute or convalescent COVID-19. Sequences were obtained from peripheral blood. CDR3: CASSLVRETQYF. CDR3 nucleotides: TGTGCCAGCAGTCTAGTGCGGGAGACCCAGTACTTC.